This section outlines one TCR beta chain sequence together with its context. This sample stems from a study of blood T cell repertoires in COVID-19. Study summary: The origin of the acute and convalescent COVID-19 samples was the United States, Italy and Spain. T cells, B-cell-depleted T cells, or PBMCs supplied cDNA or gDNA.

Germline CDR1 KGHDR, CDR2 SFDVKD. Trimming shortened V by 5 bases and J by 0 bases, and 4 bases separated the two germline ends. CDR3 size: 13 residues. Study processing details: The authors estimated nucleated cell counts from reference gene primer amplification. The protocol was immunoSEQ multiplex PCR, while the TCRdb copy is restricted to in-frame clones and leaves out a portion. The V and J calls and clone size come from that table; D and trimming were worked out from the DNA. The repertoire has under 150,000 clones, under 85% of them found once; the top ten carry over 5%. The receptor comes from a human donor in a cohort sampled during active COVID-19. This chain uses TRBV24-1 with TRBJ1-5; D is unclear. The sequenced material came from peripheral blood. CDR3 DNA sequence: TGTGCCACCAGTGTTAATAGCAATCAGCCCCAGCATTTT. Its translation is CATSVNSNQPQHF.